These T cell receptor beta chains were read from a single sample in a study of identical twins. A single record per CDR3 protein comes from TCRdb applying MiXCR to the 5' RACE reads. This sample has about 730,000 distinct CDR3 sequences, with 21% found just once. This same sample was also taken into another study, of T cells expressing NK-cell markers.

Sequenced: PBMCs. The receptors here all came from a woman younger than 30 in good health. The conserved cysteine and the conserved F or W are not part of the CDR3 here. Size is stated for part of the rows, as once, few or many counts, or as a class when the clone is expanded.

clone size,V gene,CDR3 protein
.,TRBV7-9,ASSHPRTSQETQY
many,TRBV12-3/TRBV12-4,ATRGQGMNTEAF
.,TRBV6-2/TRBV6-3,ASTNSGTSTGELF
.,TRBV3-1,ASSWGGDSSDTQY
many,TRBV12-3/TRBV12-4,ASSSISYEQY
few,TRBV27,ASTPFWGADTQY
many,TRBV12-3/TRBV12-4,ASSPAGGETQY
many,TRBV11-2,ASSGDSRHQPQH
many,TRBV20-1,SVDQGLDTEAF
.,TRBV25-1,ASSGDRDIQY
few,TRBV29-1,SVPSGRAQETQY
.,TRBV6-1,ASHPAGPGRQY
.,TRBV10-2,ASSGTSVSYEQY
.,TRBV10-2,ASRVNRGTDTQY
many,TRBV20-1,SAPDWKNNEQF
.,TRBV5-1,ASGRTGSDTQY
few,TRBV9,ASSVAPKADTQY
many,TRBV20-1,SASLLPNAGTQY
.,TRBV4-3,ASSQDLGLDTQY
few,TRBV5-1,ASSQFVAGETYNEQF
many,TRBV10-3,AIKEGDGYT
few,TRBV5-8,ASSLLTERRDEQF
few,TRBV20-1,SAPGIGGRSEAF
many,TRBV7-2,ASSLGQGHNQPQH
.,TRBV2,ASRWTDTGELF
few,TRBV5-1,ASSLEVIYNEQF
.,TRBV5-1,ASSLVVELGEQY
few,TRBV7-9,ASSLAASGSSYEQY
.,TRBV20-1,SDQRASGSSEQF
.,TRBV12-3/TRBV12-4,ASTPQAQETQY
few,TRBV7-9,ASSLVPDGYT
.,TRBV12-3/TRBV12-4,ASSVRGRHYEQY
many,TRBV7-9,ASSFGRNEQF
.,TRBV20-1,SAIQQGSSPLH
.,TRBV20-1,SAPDGGAGGFTDTQY
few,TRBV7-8,ASSLARPYSNQPQH
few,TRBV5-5,ASSLIGAGGEQY
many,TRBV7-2,ASSVTPGNQETQY
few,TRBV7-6,ASSLSSYGGSYQETQY
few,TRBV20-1,SARQENSPLH
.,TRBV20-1,SAGSGTRSNEQF